What follows is one T cell receptor beta chain and its context. What it binds is not known. This entry belongs to a study of cytomegalovirus exposure and HLA in healthy donors. Study-level findings and limits: In vitro data verified a few CMV-associated chains as specific for CMV antigens.

The CDR3 has 14 residues. Trimming cost V 4 bases and J 6 bases, with 14 bases left between them. CDR1 LGHNA and CDR2 YNFKEQ come from the germline V gene. This PCR relied on a set of 60 Vbeta primers and 13 Jbeta primers. The data were produced by immunoSEQ multiplex PCR, yet TCRdb's version contains in-frame clones alone and is incomplete. The sample shows around 70,000 clones, and 4.5% to 5% sits with its ten largest clones. The V and J genes are TRBV4-2 and TRBJ2-3; weak D call: TRBD2 (6 bases). This TCR was recovered from a man aged 40-55 years in good health and CMV-seronegative. Sequencing was done on a sample of PBMCs. Here the CDR3 reads CASSPGLSLDTQYF. As DNA, the CDR3 is TGTGCCAGCAGCCCGGGACTCTCTTTGGATACGCAGTATTTT.